The source of this T cell receptor beta chain is a study of T cell responses to AZD1222 COVID-19 vaccine. Overall study findings and caveats: Unmutated variant regions are reportedly targeted by nearly half of spike-specific TCRs. Donors were chiefly white British, with a greater number of females, and clonal diversity was perhaps underestimated. At baseline, just six or seven AZD1222 recipients tested seropositive.

Germline CDR1 MNHEY, CDR2 SVGAGI. With 5 bases clipped from V and 6 bases from J, the junction kept 9 bases outside the gene matches. The CDR3 totals 15 residues. The data were produced by immunoSEQ multiplex PCR, yet TCRdb's version contains in-frame clones alone and is incomplete. The table records about 70,000 clones, roughly nine tenths of them present only once. About this clone: The antigen remains undetermined.

This receptor was identified in an adult who received the AZD1222 COVID-19 vaccine. Here the sequenced sample was peripheral blood, taken 28 days after the second AZD1222 dose. The chain links TRBV6-5 to TRBJ2-2; TRBD2 aligns across 7 bases. In DNA, the CDR3 is TGTGCCAGCAGTACCCAGGGAGGGAGCTCCGGGGAGCTGTTTTTT. Translation gives CASSTQGGSSGELFF.